This TCR beta chain came from a study of blood T cells in healthy people across ages. Whole-study findings and limits: The recorded TCR beta diversity per million T cells decreased in a roughly linear manner with age.

A second roughly 6 to 11 cycle PCR used barcoded and J-beta primers. TCRdb reprocessed the 5' RACE reads via MiXCR and lists one record per CDR3 protein. The top ten clones hold around 20% of a sample with fewer than 900,000 distinct CDR3 sequences, around 40% of them seen once. For this clonotype: The antigen is not known.

The V gene's germline CDR1 is LGHDT and CDR2 YNNKEL (reference sequence). This CDR3 has 15 amino acids. Trimming pared 2 bases from V and 5 bases from J, leaving 15 bases between. The clonotype was recovered from a woman aged 55 to 70 in good health. The sequencing sample was made of blood. The chain employs TRBV3-1 and TRBJ1-2; D uncertain. CDR3 in amino acids: CASSQWRQSLYGYTF. The DNA for the CDR3 is TGTGCCAGCAGCCAATGGCGCCAGTCCCTATATGGCTACACCTTC.